This TCR beta chain was profiled in a study of glioma-infiltrating T cells. The CDR3 consists of 16 residues. In germline, CDR1 is SGHRS, CDR2 YFSETQ. V lost 4 bases to trimming and J lost 3 bases; unmatched junction nucleotides: 10. TCR alpha and beta CDR3 regions were amplified from RNA using iRepertoire nested multiplex PCR. TCRdb called the multiplex PCR reads again in MiXCR, with one record for every CDR3 protein. The sample lists around 44,000 distinct CDR3 sequences, around 22% occurring once. The chain employs TRBV5-1 and TRBJ2-7, with 10 bases aligning to TRBD2. The receptor was derived from a human donor with low-grade glioma or glioblastoma, undergoing nonglioma brain surgery, or in good health (not recorded which). Sequenced: glioma tissue, nonneoplastic brain tissue, or PBMCs (not recorded which). The CDR3 sequence: CASSLSAGGTIYEQYF. CDR3 nucleotide sequence: TGCGCCAGCAGCCTATCAGCGGGGGGGACGATCTACGAGCAGTACTTC.